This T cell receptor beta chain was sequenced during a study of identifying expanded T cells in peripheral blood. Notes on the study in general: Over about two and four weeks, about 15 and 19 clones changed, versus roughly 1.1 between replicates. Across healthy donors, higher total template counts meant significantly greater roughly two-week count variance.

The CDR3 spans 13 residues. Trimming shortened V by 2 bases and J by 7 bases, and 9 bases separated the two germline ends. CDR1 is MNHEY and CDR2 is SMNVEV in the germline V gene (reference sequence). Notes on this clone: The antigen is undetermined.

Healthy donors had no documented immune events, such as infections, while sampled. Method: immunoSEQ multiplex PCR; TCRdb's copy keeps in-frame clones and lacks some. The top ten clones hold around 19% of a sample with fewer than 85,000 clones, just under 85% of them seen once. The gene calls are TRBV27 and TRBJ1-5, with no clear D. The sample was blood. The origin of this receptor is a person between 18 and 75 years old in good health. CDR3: CASSLGDLQPQHF. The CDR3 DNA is TGTGCCAGCAGTTTAGGGGATTTGCAGCCCCAGCATTTT.